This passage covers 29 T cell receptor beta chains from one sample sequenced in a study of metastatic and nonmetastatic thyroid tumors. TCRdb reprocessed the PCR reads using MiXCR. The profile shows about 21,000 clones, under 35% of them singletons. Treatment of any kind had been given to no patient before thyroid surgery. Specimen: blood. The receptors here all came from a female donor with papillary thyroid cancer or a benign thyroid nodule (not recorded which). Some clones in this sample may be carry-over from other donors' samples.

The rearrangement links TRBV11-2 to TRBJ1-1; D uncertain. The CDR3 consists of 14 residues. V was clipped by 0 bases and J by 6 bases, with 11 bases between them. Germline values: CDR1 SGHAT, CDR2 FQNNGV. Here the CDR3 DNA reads TGTGCCAGCAGCTTAGAACTAAGGGTCTCTGAAGCTTTCTTT. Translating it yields CASSLELRVSEAFF.

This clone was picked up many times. The CDR3 loop is CASSEWLGSINNQPQHF. For the CDR3, the DNA is TGTGCCAGCAGTGAATGGTTGGGCAGTATAAACAATCAGCCCCAGCATTTT. This rearrangement joins TRBV2 to TRBJ1-5, with D uncertain. CDR3 length equals 17 residues. V lost 2 bases and J lost 3, with 17 bases in between. CDR1 is SNHLY, CDR2 FYNNEI, per germline. Variable domain in full (rest from reference TRBV2 and TRBJ1-5): EPEVTQTPSHQVTQMGQEVILRCVPISNHLYFYWYRQILGQKVEFLVSFYNNEISEKSEIFDDQFSVERPDGSNFTLKIRSTKLEDSAMYFCASSEWLGSINNQPQHFGDGTRLSIL.

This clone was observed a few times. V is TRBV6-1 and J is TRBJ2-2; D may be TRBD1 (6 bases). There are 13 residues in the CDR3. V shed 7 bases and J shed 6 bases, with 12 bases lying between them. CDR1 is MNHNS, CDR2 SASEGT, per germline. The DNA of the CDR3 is TGTGCCAGCAACCAAGGGGGTCCCGGGGAGCTGTTTTTT. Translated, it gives CASNQGGPGELFF.

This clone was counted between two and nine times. CDR3 sequence (DNA): TGTGCCAGCAGTCGAGGGGGGCAATGGTACACCATATATTTT. Protein product: CASSRGGQWYTIYF. J is TRBJ1-3 and V is TRBV12-3 or TRBV12-4; TRBD1 might be the D (6 bases). V was cut by 5 bases and J by 8 bases, with 16 bases left in between. The CDR3 is 14 amino acids.

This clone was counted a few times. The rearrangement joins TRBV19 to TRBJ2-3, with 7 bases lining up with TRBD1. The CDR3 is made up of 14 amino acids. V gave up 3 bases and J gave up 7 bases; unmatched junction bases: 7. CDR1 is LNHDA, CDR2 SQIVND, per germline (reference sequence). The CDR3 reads CASSMRDSKNTQYF. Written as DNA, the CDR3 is TGTGCCAGTAGTATGAGGGACAGCAAAAATACGCAGTATTTT.

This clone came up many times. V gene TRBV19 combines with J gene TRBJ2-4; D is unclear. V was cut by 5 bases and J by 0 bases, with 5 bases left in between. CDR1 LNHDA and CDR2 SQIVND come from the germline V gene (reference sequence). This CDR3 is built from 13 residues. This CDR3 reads CASSFLAKNIQYF. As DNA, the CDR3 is TGTGCCAGTAGTTTCTTAGCCAAAAACATTCAGTACTTC.

The CDR3 spells CASILVTSGTGELFF. The CDR3, as DNA: TGTGCCAGCATCTTGGTGACCAGCGGGACCGGGGAGCTGTTTTTT. V gene TRBV11-2 combines with J gene TRBJ2-2; perhaps TRBD2 as D (6 bases). Germline V gene lookup returns CDR1 SGHAT and CDR2 FQNNGV. The CDR3 is 15 residues long. Trimming removed 7 bases from V and 5 bases from J, with 17 bases in between.

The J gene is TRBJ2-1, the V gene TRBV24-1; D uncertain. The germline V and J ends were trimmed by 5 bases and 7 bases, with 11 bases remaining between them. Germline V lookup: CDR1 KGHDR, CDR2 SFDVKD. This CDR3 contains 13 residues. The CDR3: CATSGSTSNEQFF. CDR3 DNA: TGTGCCACCAGTGGGTCTACATCAAATGAGCAGTTCTTC.

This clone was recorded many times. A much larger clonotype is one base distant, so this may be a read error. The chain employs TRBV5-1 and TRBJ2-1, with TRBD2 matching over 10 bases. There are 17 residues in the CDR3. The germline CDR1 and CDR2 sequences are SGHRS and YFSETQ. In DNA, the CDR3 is TGCACCAGCAGCTTGGGTCTAGCGGGAGTGGGCTACAATGAGCAGTTCTTC. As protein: CTSSLGLAGVGYNEQFF.

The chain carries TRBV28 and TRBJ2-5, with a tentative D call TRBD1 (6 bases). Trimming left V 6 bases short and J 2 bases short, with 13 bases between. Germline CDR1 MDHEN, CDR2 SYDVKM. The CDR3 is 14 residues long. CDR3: CASSRWGPQETQYF. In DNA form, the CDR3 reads TGTGCCAGCAGCCGGTGGGGGCCACAAGAGACCCAGTACTTC.

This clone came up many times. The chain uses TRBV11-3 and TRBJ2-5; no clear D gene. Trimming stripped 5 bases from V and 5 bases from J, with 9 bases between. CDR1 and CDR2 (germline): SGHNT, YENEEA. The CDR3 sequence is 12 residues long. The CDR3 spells CASSHPGETQYF. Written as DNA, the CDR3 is TGTGCCAGCAGCCACCCCGGGGAGACCCAGTACTTC.

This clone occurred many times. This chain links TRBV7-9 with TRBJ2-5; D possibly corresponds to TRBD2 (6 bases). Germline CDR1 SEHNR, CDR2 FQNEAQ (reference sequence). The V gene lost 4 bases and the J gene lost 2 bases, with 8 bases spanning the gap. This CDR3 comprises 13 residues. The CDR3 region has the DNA TGTGCCAGCAGCTCGGGACTGCAAGAGACCCAGTACTTC. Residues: CASSSGLQETQYF.

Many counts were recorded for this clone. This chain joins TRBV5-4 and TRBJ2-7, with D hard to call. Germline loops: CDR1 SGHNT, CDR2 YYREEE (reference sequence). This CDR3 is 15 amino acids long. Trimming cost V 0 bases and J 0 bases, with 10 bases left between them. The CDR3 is CASSLEWDNSYEQYF. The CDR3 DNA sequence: TGTGCCAGCAGCTTGGAGTGGGATAACTCCTACGAGCAGTACTTC.

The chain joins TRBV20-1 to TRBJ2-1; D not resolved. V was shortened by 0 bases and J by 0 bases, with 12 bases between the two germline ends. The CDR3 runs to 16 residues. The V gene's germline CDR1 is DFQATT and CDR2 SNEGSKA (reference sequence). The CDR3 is CSARDWGLGSYNEQFF. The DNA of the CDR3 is TGCAGTGCTAGAGATTGGGGTCTGGGCTCCTACAATGAGCAGTTCTTC.

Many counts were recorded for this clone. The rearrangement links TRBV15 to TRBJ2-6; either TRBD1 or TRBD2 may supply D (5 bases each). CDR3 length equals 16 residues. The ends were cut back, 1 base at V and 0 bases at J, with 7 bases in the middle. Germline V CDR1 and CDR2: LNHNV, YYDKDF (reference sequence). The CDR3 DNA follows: TGTGCCACCAGCAGAGGGGGGATCTCTGGGGCCAACGTCCTGACTTTC. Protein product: CATSRGGISGANVLTF.

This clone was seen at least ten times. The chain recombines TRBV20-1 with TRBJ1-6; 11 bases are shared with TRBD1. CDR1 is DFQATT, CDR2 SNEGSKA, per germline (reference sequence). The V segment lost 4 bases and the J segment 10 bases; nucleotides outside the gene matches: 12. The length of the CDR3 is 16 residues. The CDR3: CSATKIGQGARSPLHF. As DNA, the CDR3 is TGCAGTGCTACCAAAATCGGACAGGGGGCAAGGTCACCCCTCCACTTT.

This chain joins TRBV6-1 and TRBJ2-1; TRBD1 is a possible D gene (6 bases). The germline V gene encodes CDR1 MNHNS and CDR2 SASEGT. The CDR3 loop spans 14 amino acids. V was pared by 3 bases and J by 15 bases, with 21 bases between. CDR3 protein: CASSDTFLGRGGFF. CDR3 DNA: TGTGCCAGCAGTGACACCTTTTTGGGGAGAGGGGGGTTCTTC.

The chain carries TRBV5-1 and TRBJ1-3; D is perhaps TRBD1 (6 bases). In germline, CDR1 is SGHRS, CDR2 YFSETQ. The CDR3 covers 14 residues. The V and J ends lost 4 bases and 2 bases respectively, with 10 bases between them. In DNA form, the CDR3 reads TGCGCCAGCAGCACACAGGGAGCTGGAAACACCATATATTTT. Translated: CASSTQGAGNTIYF.

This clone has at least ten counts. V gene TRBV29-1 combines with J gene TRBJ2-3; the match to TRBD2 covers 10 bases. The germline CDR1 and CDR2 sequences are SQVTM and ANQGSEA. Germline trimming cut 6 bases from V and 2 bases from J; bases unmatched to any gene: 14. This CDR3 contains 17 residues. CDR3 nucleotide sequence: TGCAGCGTCCCGAGCCTAGCGGGGGCCCTCTCCACAGATACGCAGTATTTT. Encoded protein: CSVPSLAGALSTDTQYF.

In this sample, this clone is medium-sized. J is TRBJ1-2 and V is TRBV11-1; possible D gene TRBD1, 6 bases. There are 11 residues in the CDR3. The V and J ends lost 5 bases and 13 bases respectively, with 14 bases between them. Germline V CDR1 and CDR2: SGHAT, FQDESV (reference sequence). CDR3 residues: CASSQGQAVTF. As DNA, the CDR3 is TGTGCCAGCAGCCAGGGGCAGGCCGTCACCTTC.

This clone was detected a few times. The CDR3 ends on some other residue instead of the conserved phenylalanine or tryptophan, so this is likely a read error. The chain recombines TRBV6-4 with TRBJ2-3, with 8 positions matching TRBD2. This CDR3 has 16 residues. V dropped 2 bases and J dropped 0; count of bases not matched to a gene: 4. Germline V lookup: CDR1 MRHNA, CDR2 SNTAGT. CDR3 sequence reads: CASSDGTSGSTDTQYY. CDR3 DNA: TGTGCCAGCAGTGACGGGACTAGTGGGAGCACAGATACGCAGTATTAT.

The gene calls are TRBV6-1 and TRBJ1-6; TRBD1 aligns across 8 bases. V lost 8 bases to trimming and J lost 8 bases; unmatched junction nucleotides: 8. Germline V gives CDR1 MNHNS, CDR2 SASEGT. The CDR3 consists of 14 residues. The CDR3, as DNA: TGTGCCAGCTCCGAGGGACAGGATTATTCACCCCTCCACTTT. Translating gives CASSEGQDYSPLHF.

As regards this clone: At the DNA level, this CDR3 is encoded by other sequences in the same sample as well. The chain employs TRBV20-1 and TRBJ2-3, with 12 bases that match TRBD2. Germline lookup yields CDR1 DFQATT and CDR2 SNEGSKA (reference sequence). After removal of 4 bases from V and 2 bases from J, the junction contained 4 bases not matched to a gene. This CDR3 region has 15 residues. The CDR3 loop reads CSATPSGRDTDTQYF. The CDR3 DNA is TGCAGTGCTACTCCTAGCGGGAGGGACACAGATACGCAGTATTTT.

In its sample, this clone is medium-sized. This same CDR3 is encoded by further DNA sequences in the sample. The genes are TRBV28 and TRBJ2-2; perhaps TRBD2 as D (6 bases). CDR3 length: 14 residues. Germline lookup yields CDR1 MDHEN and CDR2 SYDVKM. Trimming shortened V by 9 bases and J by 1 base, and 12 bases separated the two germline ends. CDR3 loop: CASLSGGNTGELFF. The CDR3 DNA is TGTGCCAGTCTTTCCGGGGGGAACACCGGGGAGCTGTTTTTT.

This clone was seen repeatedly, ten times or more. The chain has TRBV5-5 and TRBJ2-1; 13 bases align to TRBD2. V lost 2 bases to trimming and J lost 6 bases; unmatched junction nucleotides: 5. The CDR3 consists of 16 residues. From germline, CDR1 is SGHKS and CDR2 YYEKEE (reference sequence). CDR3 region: CASSFPGTSGINEQFF. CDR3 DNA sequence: TGTGCCAGCAGCTTCCCCGGGACTAGCGGGATCAATGAGCAGTTCTTC. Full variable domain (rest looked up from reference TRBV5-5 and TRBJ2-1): DAGVTQSPTHLIKTRGQQVTLRCSPISGHKSVSWYQQVLGQGPQFIFQYYEKEERGRGNFPDRFSARQFPNYSSELNVNALLLGDSALYLCASSFPGTSGINEQFFGPGTRLTVL.

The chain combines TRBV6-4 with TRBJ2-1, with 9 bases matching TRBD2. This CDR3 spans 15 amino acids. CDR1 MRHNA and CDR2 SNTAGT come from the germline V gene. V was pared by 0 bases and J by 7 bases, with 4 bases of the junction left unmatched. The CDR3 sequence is CASSDSSGSGNEQFF. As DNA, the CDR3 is TGTGCCAGCAGTGACTCTAGCGGGAGTGGGAATGAGCAGTTCTTC.

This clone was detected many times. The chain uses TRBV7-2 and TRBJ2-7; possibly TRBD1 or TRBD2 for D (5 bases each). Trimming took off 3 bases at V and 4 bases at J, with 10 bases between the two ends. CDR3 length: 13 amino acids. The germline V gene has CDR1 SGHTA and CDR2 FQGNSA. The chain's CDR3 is CASSLGTLYEQYF. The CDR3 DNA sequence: TGTGCCAGCAGCTTGGGGACCCTATACGAGCAGTACTTC.

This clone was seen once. In DNA, the CDR3 is TGTGCCAGCCCCTCCCAGGGAAACACTGAAGCTTTCTTT. It codes for CASPSQGNTEAFF. The chain is built from TRBV18 and TRBJ1-1; possible D gene TRBD1, 5 bases. CDR3 length equals 13 residues. Trimming took 8 bases from V and 2 from J, leaving 12 bases between them. Germline V gene data show CDR1 as KGHSH and CDR2 as LQKENI.

CDR3 DNA: TGTGCCAGCAGCTTAACTGGGACAGGAGCCTACGAGCAGTACTTC. Translated: CASSLTGTGAYEQYF. The genes are TRBV11-1 and TRBJ2-7; 8 bases are a match to TRBD1. The ends lost 2 bases at V and 2 bases at J; junction bases unmatched: 5. The CDR3 length is 15 residues. Germline values: CDR1 SGHAT, CDR2 FQDESV (reference sequence).